The 2 T cell receptor beta chains given below trace back to one sample, sequenced in a study of a mutant IDH1 vaccine in newly diagnosed glioma. These TCRs' antigens remain unknown. Time point denoted: week 5, during vaccination. Doses consisted of 300 ug of mutant IDH1 20-mer peptide each, paired with topical imiquimod. Only in-frame clones appear in the TCRdb table, and some are missing; sequencing was by immunoSEQ multiplex PCR. This table has 23,000 or so clones, about three quarters appearing once. Sequenced here: PBMCs, sampled from a glioma patient whose treatment included an IDH1 peptide vaccine. Receptors originate from a man aged 40-55 years with glioma.

V gene TRBV14 combines with J gene TRBJ2-1, with D perhaps matching TRBD1 (5 bases). The V end was cut by 0 bases, the J end by 13 bases, with 13 bases between. The length of the CDR3 is 13 residues. Germline CDR1 is SGHDN and CDR2 is FVKESK. The CDR3 bases are TGTGCCAGCAGCCAAGATAGGTACAGGAAACAGTTCTTC. It is translated as CASSQDRYRKQFF.

This sequence joins TRBV27 and TRBJ2-7; tentatively, D is TRBD1 (6 bases). The ends were cut back, 0 bases at V and 4 bases at J, with 13 bases in the middle. Germline CDR1 reads MNHEY; CDR2 reads SMNVEV (reference sequence). The CDR3 runs 15 residues. Here the CDR3 DNA reads TGTGCCAGCAGTTTATCGGGGGCTGGGGTATACGAGCAGTACGTC. Protein: CASSLSGAGVYEQYV.